The entry below describes one T cell receptor (beta chain). Data came from immunoSEQ multiplex PCR; TCRdb stores just in-frame clones and leaves some out. The data contain roughly 69,000 clones, about 91% of them singletons. CDR3 length equals 17 residues. From germline, CDR1 is KGHSH and CDR2 LQKENI. V was pared by 2 bases and J by 2 bases, with 7 bases of the junction left unmatched. This sample is part of a study of T cell changes during pregnancy in multiple sclerosis. The chain couples TRBV18 to TRBJ2-5, with 11 positions matching TRBD2. The sample was CD4+ T cells from peripheral blood mononuclear cells, taken in the third trimester of pregnancy. The TCR sequence derives from a female donor in good health, enrolled as a control in a pregnancy study. CDR3 sequence (DNA): TGTGCCAGCTCACCAGCTAGCGGGGGGACCATACAAGAGACCCAGTACTTC. Its protein product is CASSPASGGTIQETQYF.